The rows below give T cell receptor beta chains drawn from one sample of a study of blood T cell repertoires in COVID-19. The assay was immunoSEQ multiplex PCR, and TCRdb's table has in-frame clones only and misses some. Of 60,000 to 65,000 clones in the sample, approximately 82% were seen once. Sequences were obtained from peripheral blood. These receptors came from a woman aged 60-75 years with acute or convalescent COVID-19. Both conserved end residues are part of each CDR3. The order of the fields is J gene, D gene, CDR3 length, V gene, CDR3 protein. The D gene is left open where the match is weak.

>TRBJ2-2|TRBD2|15|TRBV19
CASRLAGLNTGELFF
>TRBJ2-7|.|12|TRBV7-9
CASSLVPGEQYF
>TRBJ1-2|TRBD1|16|TRBV4-1
CASSQDGTGAGYGYTF
>TRBJ1-1|TRBD1|16|TRBV13
CASSLDPGGANTEAFF
>TRBJ1-5|.|15|TRBV6-5
CASSPGTHSNQPQHF
>TRBJ1-1|.|12|TRBV18
CASSPRTDEAFF
>TRBJ2-5|.|15|TRBV2
CASSHLFSNQETQYF
>TRBJ1-3|.|13|TRBV6-5
CASTLDSGNTIYF
>TRBJ2-4|.|16|TRBV10-1
CASSETAAVGKNIQYF
>TRBJ1-1|TRBD1|14|TRBV6-5
CASRRTGPNTEAFF
>TRBJ2-5|TRBD2|15|TRBV4-1
CASSPSGLAGETQYF
>TRBJ1-1|.|17|TRBV13
CASSLVAGLTGNTEAFF
>TRBJ1-1|.|14|TRBV10-3
CAISAAAREGEAFF
>TRBJ2-3|TRBD2|17|TRBV6-6
CASSGSVAGGFTDTQYF
>TRBJ1-4|.|14|TRBV14
CASSRTGTNEKLFF
>TRBJ1-4|TRBD1|15|TRBV5-8
CASSLSGTGDEKLFF
>TRBJ2-7|TRBD1|16|TRBV19
CASSTTRQGFTYEQYF
>TRBJ2-7|TRBD2|15|TRBV7-2
CASSHLSGGLYEQYF
>TRBJ1-6|.|15|TRBV2
CASSEGSGTNSPLHF
>TRBJ1-2|TRBD1|14|TRBV6-5
CASRRATGRYGYTF
>TRBJ1-3|TRBD1|11|TRBV25-1
CASREQGQLHF
>TRBJ1-5|TRBD1|16|TRBV19
CASSRGQPYSNQPQHF
>TRBJ2-2|TRBD2|15|TRBV6-5
CAGRLAGGRGGELFF